This TCR beta chain derives from a study of T cells after yellow fever vaccination. Note on this clonotype: The antigen remains undetermined.

Per the germline V gene, CDR1 is MNHNS and CDR2 is SASEGT. This CDR3 comprises 14 residues. Trimming left V 5 bases short and J 4 bases short, with 11 bases between. Study-wide results and limits: Once the booster was given, most primary-vaccination clones reappeared, at about 96% for CD4 and around 90% for CD8. Abundant clonotypes from the bulk population could get into FACS-sorted repertoires as contaminants.

As TCR cDNA was made by 5'RACE template switching, a universal primer site and UMIs were added. Via MiXCR, TCRdb re-called the 5' RACE reads, giving one row per CDR3 protein. The sample yields some 670,000 distinct CDR3 sequences, around an eighth seen once. This clonotype was sampled from a man aged 25-45 years who received the YFV17D yellow fever vaccine. Sequenced here: PBMCs, sampled on the day of the yellow fever booster vaccination. The genes are TRBV6-1 and TRBJ1-4, with unresolved D. The CDR3 protein is CASSKDGYNEKLFF. The DNA for the CDR3 is TGTGCCAGCAGTAAAGACGGATATAATGAAAAACTGTTTTTT.